Reported below is one T cell receptor beta chain. The length of the CDR3 is 10 residues. Germline loops: CDR1 DFQATT, CDR2 SNEGSKA (reference sequence). Trimming took 3 bases from V and 13 from J; bases not matched to a gene: 4. This sample stems from a study of blood T cell repertoires in COVID-19. Study-wide context: Material from acute and convalescent COVID-19 was sourced from the United States, Italy and Spain. Sources were T cells, B-cell-depleted T cells, or PBMCs; the material itself was cDNA or gDNA.

Original handling: Amplification from reference gene primers served as the basis for estimated nucleated cell counts. TCRdb keeps only in-frame clones here, not all; method: immunoSEQ multiplex PCR. For V, J and clone size, that table is used; D and trimming come from the DNA. The table shows about 120,000 clones, with 85% to 90% occurring only once. Sequencing input: peripheral blood. This rearrangement joins TRBV20-1 to TRBJ1-2, with 8 bases lining up with TRBD1. This clonotype originated in a woman older than 75 with acute or convalescent COVID-19. The DNA for the CDR3 is TGCAGTGCTAGGGACAGGGCTGCCACCTTC. This translates into CSARDRAATF.